These 32 T cell receptor beta chains were all obtained from the same sample, sequenced in a study of blood T cells in healthy people across ages. Next came a second PCR, run for about 7 to 11 cycles, which used a sample-barcoded 5' primer along with a J-beta primer mix. TCRdb reanalysed the 5' RACE reads using MiXCR and keeps one entry per CDR3 protein. The table records 750,000 to 950,000 distinct CDR3 sequences, 25% to 30% of them present only once. The sample was also reused in another study, on T cells of mothers and their children.

The material sequenced was blood. Receptor source: a woman between 35 and 50 years old in good health.

This chain uses TRBV4-3 with TRBJ2-1, with 8 bases aligning to TRBD2. Germline V lookup: CDR1 LGHNA, CDR2 YSLEER. The CDR3 covers 16 residues. V shed 0 bases, J shed 4 bases, and the junction held 5 bases outside the gene matches. DNA of the CDR3: TGCGCCAGCAGCCAAGACCCCGGGACTAGATACAATGAGCAGTTCTTC. As protein: CASSQDPGTRYNEQFF.

In its sample, this clonotype was seen a few times. The V and J genes are TRBV5-1 and TRBJ2-7; D might be TRBD1 or TRBD2, each matching 6 bases. Germline V gene lookup returns CDR1 SGHRS and CDR2 YFSETQ. The V gene lost 4 bases and the J gene lost 6 bases, with 17 bases spanning the gap. The CDR3 has 14 amino acids. CDR3 nucleotide sequence: TGCGCCAGCAGCCGCCTTGGGGGGCAGGGCGAGCAGTACTTC. Amino acids: CASSRLGGQGEQYF.

J is TRBJ2-1 and V is TRBV6-6, with 9 nucleotides matching TRBD2. This CDR3 is 13 amino acids long. Unmatched junction bases numbered 4, after V lost 8 bases and J lost 5 bases. Germline V gene lookup returns CDR1 MNHNY and CDR2 SVGAGI (reference sequence). The CDR3 spells CASVSGGNNEQFF. CDR3 sequence (DNA): TGTGCCAGCGTTAGCGGGGGAAACAATGAGCAGTTCTTC.

This clonotype was picked up many times. This rearrangement joins TRBV30 to TRBJ1-2; D remains ambiguous. CDR3 length: 13 amino acids. V lost 2 bases and J lost 0, with 7 bases in between. Germline CDR1 and CDR2: GTSNPN and SVGIG (reference sequence). In nucleotides, the CDR3 is TGTGCCTGGAGTACTGGGACTAACTATGGCTACACCTTC. Protein: CAWSTGTNYGYTF.

Note on this clonotype: A junction boundary mismatches the germline segment, possibly from a read error. The chain carries TRBV7-3 and TRBJ2-1; TRBD2 matches at 9 bases. Germline-derived CDR1 and CDR2 are SGHTA and FQGTGA. The CDR3 is 19 residues long. The CDR3 reads CASSPRGGGASRSYNEQCF. CDR3 DNA: TGTGCCAGCAGCCCACGGGGCGGGGGGGCCTCACGCTCCTACAATGAGCAGTGCTTC.

The genes are TRBV27 and TRBJ2-2; TRBD1 agrees at 8 bases. This CDR3 has 15 amino acids. Per the germline V gene, CDR1 is MNHEY and CDR2 is SMNVEV (reference sequence). Trimming at V came to 3 bases and at J to 3 bases, leaving 3 bases not matched to a gene. For the CDR3, the DNA is TGTGCCAGCAGTTTGACAGGGGCAGACACCGGGGAGCTGTTTTTT. It encodes CASSLTGADTGELFF.

This clonotype was counted only a few times. The rearrangement joins TRBV2 to TRBJ2-1, with 10 nucleotides matching TRBD2. The CDR3 is 16 residues long. With V trimmed by 5 bases and J by 4 bases, 8 bases remained unmatched. Per germline, CDR1 SNHLY and CDR2 FYNNEI. The DNA of the CDR3 is TGTGCCAGCAGTACTAGCGGGGCTCAACAATACAATGAGCAGTTCTTC. Its translation is CASSTSGAQQYNEQFF.

The CDR3 DNA reads TGCGCCAGCAGCTTGGAGGGGGCGGAGGGCTACACCTTC. Translating it yields CASSLEGAEGYTF. The chain employs TRBV5-1 and TRBJ1-2, with 7 bases matching TRBD1. CDR3 length: 13 residues. Per the germline V gene, CDR1 is SGHRS and CDR2 is YFSETQ. J lost 8 bases, V lost 0 bases, and 4 bases had no gene match.

This clonotype was observed many times. V gene TRBV6-1 combines with J gene TRBJ2-4, with D perhaps matching TRBD1 or TRBD2 (5 bases each). V lost 10 bases and J lost 6, with 10 bases in between. CDR3 size: 11 residues. Germline assignment: CDR1 MNHNS and CDR2 SASEGT. CDR3 in DNA: TGTGCCACCGGGGCGGGAAACATTCAGTACTTC. It specifies CATGAGNIQYF.

This clonotype has a count of ten or more. This sequence joins TRBV9 and TRBJ2-1, with TRBD2 matching 14 bases. The CDR3 contains 17 residues. Germline loops: CDR1 SGDLS, CDR2 YYNGEE. The V gene end was trimmed by 3 bases and the J gene end by 5 bases; junction bases not matched to a gene: 7. The CDR3, as DNA: TGTGCCAGCAGCGCCTCCGGGACTAGCGGGGGCAACAATGAGCAGTTCTTC. As protein: CASSASGTSGGNNEQFF. Using reference TRBV9 and TRBJ2-1 for the parts outside the CDR3, the full variable domain is DSGVTQTPKHLITATGQRVTLRCSPRSGDLSVYWYQQSLDQGLQFLIQYYNGEERAKGNILERFSAQQFPDLHSELNLSSLELGDSALYFCASSASGTSGGNNEQFFGPGTRLTVL.

This clonotype was counted at least ten times. V and J are TRBV11-1 and TRBJ2-1, with D maybe TRBD2 (6 bases). Per germline, CDR1 SGHAT and CDR2 FQDESV (reference sequence). CDR3 size: 19 residues. Trimming removed 5 bases at V and 1 base at J, with 24 bases between. CDR3 DNA sequence: TGTGCCAGCAGCCAAAGACTAGGCCCGGACGGTATTTCCTACAATGAGCAGTTCTTC. Encoded protein: CASSQRLGPDGISYNEQFF.

This chain uses TRBV19 with TRBJ1-5; D is perhaps TRBD1 (6 bases). The germline V and J ends were trimmed by 2 bases and 4 bases, with 12 bases remaining between them. From germline, CDR1 is LNHDA and CDR2 SQIVND (reference sequence). CDR3 size: 15 residues. CDR3 in amino acids: CASSITEGGNQPQHF. DNA of the CDR3: TGTGCCAGTAGTATAACCGAAGGGGGAAATCAGCCCCAGCATTTT.

V usage is TRBV25-1 and J usage is TRBJ1-6; D is uncertain. The CDR3 is made up of 13 amino acids. V lost 6 bases and J lost 7, with 10 bases in between. Germline assignment: CDR1 MGHDK and CDR2 SYGVNS. The CDR3 DNA reads TGTGCCAGCAGCGACTCTTGGAATTCACCCCTCCACTTT. It specifies CASSDSWNSPLHF.

This clonotype occurred many times. The chain couples TRBV6-2 or TRBV6-3 to TRBJ2-7; D uncertain. V shed 0 bases and J shed 2 bases, with 8 bases lying between them. The CDR3 has 14 residues. Germline V gene data show CDR1 as MNHEY and CDR2 as SVGEGT. Here the CDR3 reads CASSYSSSAYEQYF. The CDR3 DNA reads TGTGCCAGCAGTTACTCGAGCTCAGCCTACGAGCAGTACTTC.

The chain is built from TRBV5-1 and TRBJ1-5, with D unresolved. CDR1 is SGHRS, CDR2 YFSETQ, per germline. V lost 8 bases and J 6 bases, leaving 15 bases between the germline ends. This CDR3 has 13 residues. CDR3 sequence: CARSEGSTQPQHF. In nucleotides, the CDR3 is TGCGCCAGATCGGAGGGTTCGACTCAGCCCCAGCATTTT. Full variable domain (outside the CDR3, taken from reference TRBV5-1 and TRBJ1-5): KAGVTQTPRYLIKTRGQQVTLSCSPISGHRSVSWYQQTPGQGLQFLFEYFSETQRNKGNFPGRFSGRQFSNSRSEMNVSTLELGDSALYLCARSEGSTQPQHFGDGTRLSIL.

This clonotype was seen ten or more times. The V call is TRBV7-2, the J call TRBJ2-7, with no clear D. The CDR3 has 12 residues. Germline CDR1 and CDR2: SGHTA and FQGNSA. V lost 1 base and J 4 bases, leaving 5 bases between the germline ends. The CDR3 region has the DNA TGTGCCAGCAGCTTAGACCAGTACGAGCAGTACTTC. It yields the protein CASSLDQYEQYF.

This clonotype was counted only a few times. The chain employs TRBV5-1 and TRBJ1-6; perhaps TRBD1 as D (5 bases). Looked up from germline, CDR1 is SGHRS and CDR2 is YFSETQ. This CDR3 comprises 15 residues. V lost 4 bases and J lost 2, with 10 bases in between. The CDR3 loop is CASSISDTYNSPLHF. The CDR3, as DNA: TGCGCCAGCAGCATATCGGACACCTATAATTCACCCCTCCACTTT.

This clonotype was recorded a few times. As DNA, the CDR3 is TGCAGTGCTAGAAATACGGGACAGGGACGGTTCGAGCAGTACTTC. Translation gives CSARNTGQGRFEQYF. This chain links TRBV20-1 with TRBJ2-7; 9 nucleotides align to TRBD1. V lost 2 bases and J lost 6; bases outside the gene matches: 11. The CDR3 length is 15 residues. Germline V gives CDR1 DFQATT, CDR2 SNEGSKA (reference sequence).

DNA of the CDR3: TGCGCCAGCAGCTCATGGACAGGTCAGGGAGAGACCCAGTACTTC. Residues: CASSSWTGQGETQYF. The chain couples TRBV5-1 to TRBJ2-5, with 7 bases aligning to TRBD1. V gave up 3 bases and J gave up 4 bases; unmatched junction bases: 9. The CDR3 spans 15 residues. The V gene's germline CDR1 is SGHRS and CDR2 YFSETQ. Using reference TRBV5-1 and TRBJ2-5 for the parts outside the CDR3, the full variable domain is KAGVTQTPRYLIKTRGQQVTLSCSPISGHRSVSWYQQTPGQGLQFLFEYFSETQRNKGNFPGRFSGRQFSNSRSEMNVSTLELGDSALYLCASSSWTGQGETQYFGPGTRLLVL.

CDR3 protein: CASSNGRDTEAFF. The CDR3 nucleotides read TGTGCCAGCAGCAACGGGCGAGACACTGAAGCTTTCTTT. The V call is TRBV28, the J call TRBJ1-1; D is unresolved. V dropped 6 bases and J dropped 3 bases, with 11 bases sitting between them. The germline gives CDR1 MDHEN, CDR2 SYDVKM. The CDR3 has 13 amino acids.

DNA for the CDR3: TGTGCCAGCAGTCGACTGTTGACTAGACGTCCTATCGAGCAGTACTTC. Its protein product is CASSRLLTRRPIEQYF. This sequence joins TRBV6-2 or TRBV6-3 and TRBJ2-4, with D tentatively TRBD2 (6 bases). The end of the DNA aligns better with TRBJ2-7, so the J call may be wrong. The CDR3 spans 16 residues. Germline V gene data show CDR1 as MNHEY and CDR2 as SVGEGT.

This clonotype came up a few times. The gene calls are TRBV2 and TRBJ2-7; D ambiguous. The CDR3 loop spans 15 amino acids. With 1 base removed from V and 1 base from J, the gap between germline ends came to 11 bases. Germline V gene sequence: CDR1 SNHLY, CDR2 FYNNEI. CDR3: CASSEGFQPSYEQYF. CDR3 DNA: TGTGCCAGCAGTGAAGGCTTCCAACCGTCCTACGAGCAGTACTTC.

This chain links TRBV6-5 with TRBJ2-5; 8 bases are shared with TRBD1. After removal of 6 bases from V and 11 bases from J, the junction contained 11 bases not matched to a gene. The V gene's germline CDR1 is MNHEY and CDR2 SVGAGI. This CDR3 has 13 amino acids. CDR3 amino acids: CASRPGQAYGQYF. CDR3 nucleotide sequence: TGTGCCAGCAGGCCGGGACAGGCCTACGGGCAGTACTTC.

The rearrangement uses TRBV9 and TRBJ2-1; 9 bases are a match to TRBD2. The V gene end was trimmed by 0 bases and the J gene end by 3 bases; junction bases not matched to a gene: 1. Germline-derived CDR1 and CDR2 are SGDLS and YYNGEE. This CDR3 contains 15 residues. The CDR3 nucleotides read TGTGCCAGCAGCGTAGCTAGCGGGGTCTACAATGAGCAGTTCTTC. It translates to CASSVASGVYNEQFF. Complete variable domain (other parts from reference TRBV9 and TRBJ2-1): DSGVTQTPKHLITATGQRVTLRCSPRSGDLSVYWYQQSLDQGLQFLIQYYNGEERAKGNILERFSAQQFPDLHSELNLSSLELGDSALYFCASSVASGVYNEQFFGPGTRLTVL.

As regards this clonotype: One base away lies a much larger clone, so this may be a sequencing read error. This chain uses TRBV10-3 with TRBJ2-3; no clear D. Germline assignment: CDR1 ENHRY and CDR2 SYGVKD. The germline V and J ends were trimmed by 2 bases and 5 bases, with 2 bases remaining between them. This CDR3 is 11 amino acids long. CDR3 sequence reads: CAISEKDTQYF. The CDR3 region has the DNA TGTGCCATCAGTGAGAAAGATACGCAGTATTTT.

This clonotype was found many times. The chain employs TRBV4-2 and TRBJ2-7, with D unresolved. Germline V CDR1 and CDR2: LGHNA, YNFKEQ. CDR3 size: 13 residues. Trimming stripped 5 bases from V and 5 bases from J, with 13 bases between. The DNA for the CDR3 is TGTGCCAGCAGCGAAAAGACCCTCGACGAGCAGTACTTC. Its translation: CASSEKTLDEQYF.

The chain couples TRBV5-6 to TRBJ2-1; 15 nucleotides align to TRBD2. The CDR3 contains 15 residues. The V gene's germline CDR1 is SGHDT and CDR2 YYEEEE. The trim removed 2 bases at V and 13 bases at J, leaving 7 bases unmatched. CDR3 DNA: TGTGCCAGCAGCTTACCCAGGACTAGCGGGGGGGCTCAGTTCTTC. Protein product: CASSLPRTSGGAQFF.

This clonotype turned up a few times. The chain joins TRBV15 to TRBJ2-1; TRBD1 matches 10 bases. V was pared by 3 bases and J by 4 bases, with 6 bases of the junction left unmatched. The CDR3 runs 16 residues. Germline CDR1 and CDR2: LNHNV and YYDKDF (reference sequence). This CDR3 is CATSSETGGRYNEQFF. CDR3 DNA sequence: TGTGCCACCAGCAGCGAGACAGGGGGCCGTTACAATGAGCAGTTCTTC.

The rearrangement joins TRBV7-2 to TRBJ2-5; unclear D gene. Trimming took off 3 bases at V and 5 bases at J, with 22 bases between the two ends. CDR3 size: 17 residues. Germline values: CDR1 SGHTA, CDR2 FQGNSA. CDR3 sequence reads: CASSFMALVGVGETQYF. The DNA for the CDR3 is TGTGCCAGCAGCTTTATGGCGTTAGTCGGAGTAGGTGAGACCCAGTACTTC.

This clonotype has at least ten counts. The chain joins TRBV7-9 to TRBJ2-7; 8 bases line up with TRBD1. The junction had 4 bases not matched to a gene; V was cut back by 8 bases and J by 4 bases. This CDR3 is built from 12 residues. Germline assignment: CDR1 SEHNR and CDR2 FQNEAQ (reference sequence). The chain's CDR3 is CASGQGAYEQYF. For the CDR3, the DNA is TGTGCCAGCGGGCAGGGGGCTTACGAGCAGTACTTC.

This clonotype was recorded many times. The chain recombines TRBV7-3 with TRBJ2-7, with a tentative D call TRBD1 (6 bases). Germline lookup yields CDR1 SGHTA and CDR2 FQGTGA. Between the trimmed V and J ends, which lost 1 base and 6 bases, there was a span of 10 bases. This CDR3 contains 13 residues. The DNA of the CDR3 is TGTGCCAGCAGCTTAAAGTCAGGGGCCGAGCAGTACTTC. Translation: CASSLKSGAEQYF. The full variable domain, completed using reference TRBV7-3 and TRBJ2-7, is GAGVSQTPSNKVTEKGKYVELRCDPISGHTALYWYRQSLGQGPEFLIYFQGTGAADDSGLPNDRFFAVRPEGSVSTLKIQRTERGDSAVYLCASSLKSGAEQYFGPGTRLTVT.

This clonotype has at least ten counts. V gene TRBV29-1 combines with J gene TRBJ2-3; no firm D call. The CDR3 is 17 residues long. Germline-derived CDR1 and CDR2 are SQVTM and ANQGSEA. V dropped 5 bases and J dropped 2 bases, with 23 bases sitting between them. CDR3 region: CSVLIITQTYYTDTQYF. The CDR3 coding sequence is TGCAGCGTTCTGATCATTACACAGACCTACTACACAGATACGCAGTATTTT.